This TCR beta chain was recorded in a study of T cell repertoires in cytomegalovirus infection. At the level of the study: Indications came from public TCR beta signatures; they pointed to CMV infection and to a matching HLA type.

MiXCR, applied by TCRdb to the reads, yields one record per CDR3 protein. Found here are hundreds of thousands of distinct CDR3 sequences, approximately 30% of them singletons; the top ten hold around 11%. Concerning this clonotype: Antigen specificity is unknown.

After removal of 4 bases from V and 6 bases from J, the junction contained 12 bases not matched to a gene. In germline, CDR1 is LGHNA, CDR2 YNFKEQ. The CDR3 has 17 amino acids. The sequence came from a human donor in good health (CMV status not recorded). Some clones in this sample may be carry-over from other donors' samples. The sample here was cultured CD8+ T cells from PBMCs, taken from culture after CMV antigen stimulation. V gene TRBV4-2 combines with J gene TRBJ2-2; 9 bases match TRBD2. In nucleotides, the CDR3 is TGTGCCAGCAGCCTCCCCCAAGGCGGGGGGGCTGCCGGGGAGCTGTTTTTT. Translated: CASSLPQGGGAAGELFF.